This passage covers 30 T cell receptor beta chains from one sample sequenced in a study of blood T cells in healthy people across ages. The use of a sample-barcoded 5' primer and a J-beta primer mix characterized a second PCR of roughly 6 to 11 cycles. TCRdb re-derived calls from the 5' RACE reads in MiXCR, one entry per CDR3 protein. The table has around 780,000 distinct CDR3 sequences, around a quarter seen once; the top ten hold around 3%. This sample was shared with a second study, whose subject was T cells of mothers and their children.

Sequenced sample: blood. The receptors come from a boy younger than 18 in good health.

The chain links TRBV20-1 to TRBJ2-2, with TRBD2 matching 10 bases. The CDR3 length is 16 residues. The J segment lost 1 base and the V segment lost 4 bases, leaving 6 bases of the junction unmatched. The germline V gene has CDR1 DFQATT and CDR2 SNEGSKA (reference sequence). CDR3 region: CSAIISGGQNTGELFF. DNA of the CDR3: TGCAGTGCTATCATTAGCGGGGGGCAGAACACCGGGGAGCTGTTTTTT.

This clonotype has only a few counts. The genes are TRBV20-1 and TRBJ1-2, with D hard to call. Germline assignment: CDR1 DFQATT and CDR2 SNEGSKA (reference sequence). The CDR3 covers 9 residues. The CDR3 DNA follows: TGCAGGCCCCCCGGGTCCTACACCTTC. Its protein product is CRPPGSYTF.

This chain uses TRBV2 with TRBJ2-7, with 7 bases matching TRBD1. Germline CDR1 is SNHLY and CDR2 is FYNNEI. Germline trimming cut 2 bases from V and 7 bases from J; bases unmatched to any gene: 8. The CDR3 length is 14 residues. DNA of the CDR3: TGTGCCAGCAGTGAACTAGTAGGGGGCGAGGAGCAGTACTTC. It codes for CASSELVGGEEQYF.

This clonotype appeared a few times. This chain uses TRBV12-3 or TRBV12-4 with TRBJ2-5, with D perhaps TRBD2 (7 bases). Trimming removed 4 bases from V and 5 bases from J, with 17 bases in between. CDR3 length equals 15 residues. CDR3 residues: CASSSHREGGETQYF. CDR3 bases: TGTGCCAGCAGTTCCCACCGAGAGGGGGGGGAGACCCAGTACTTC.

This clonotype was seen more than once but under ten times. V is TRBV7-9 and J is TRBJ1-2; D unresolved. Germline V CDR1 and CDR2: SEHNR, FQNEAQ (reference sequence). The length of the CDR3 is 11 residues. With 9 bases removed from V and 5 bases from J, the gap between germline ends came to 10 bases. CDR3 in amino acids: CARTVAYGYTF. In DNA form, the CDR3 reads TGTGCCAGGACGGTCGCGTATGGCTACACCTTC.

This clonotype was observed a handful of times. V gene TRBV20-1 combines with J gene TRBJ1-6; D is unclear. V shed 0 bases and J shed 3 bases, with 18 bases lying between them. The germline gives CDR1 DFQATT, CDR2 SNEGSKA (reference sequence). CDR3 length equals 18 residues. CDR3: CSARDRRALDDYNSPLHF. The CDR3, as DNA: TGCAGTGCTAGAGATCGGAGAGCCCTGGACGACTATAATTCACCCCTCCACTTT.

V usage is TRBV12-3 or TRBV12-4 and J usage is TRBJ1-2; D remains unclear. The CDR3 runs 12 residues. V was shortened by 1 base and J by 4 bases, with 4 bases between the two germline ends. This CDR3 is CASSLGFYGYTF. The CDR3, as DNA: TGTGCCAGCAGTTTAGGCTTCTATGGCTACACCTTC.

V usage is TRBV20-1 and J usage is TRBJ2-5; D possibly corresponds to TRBD1 (6 bases). V was cut by 3 bases and J by 5 bases, with 16 bases left in between. This CDR3 has 14 amino acids. Germline assignment: CDR1 DFQATT and CDR2 SNEGSKA (reference sequence). CDR3 nucleotide sequence: TGCAGTGCTAGGGGGGCTGGCTCCCGGGAGACCCAGTACTTC. This gives the protein CSARGAGSRETQYF.

V gene TRBV21-1 combines with J gene TRBJ2-7; the D call in the table, TRBD2, was not verified against the DNA. TRBV21-1 is termed a pseudogene. The CDR3 runs to 20 residues. The CDR3 loop is CASSTRSGPWRGWPYYEQYF. CDR3 coding DNA: TGTGCCAGCAGCACGCGGAGTGGGCCCTGGCGGGGTTGGCCCTACTACGAGCAGTACTTC.

The V and J genes are TRBV2 and TRBJ1-1, with D possibly matching TRBD1 (5 bases). Germline-derived CDR1 and CDR2 are SNHLY and FYNNEI. This CDR3 has 14 residues. Trimming took 4 bases from V and 1 from J, leaving 10 bases between them. CDR3 in DNA: TGTGCCAGCAGTGCCCAGGGTGAGAACACTGAAGCTTTCTTT. Translation: CASSAQGENTEAFF.

The table lists this clonotype with a few counts. The chain is built from TRBV12-3 or TRBV12-4 and TRBJ1-2; D unclear. The ends were cut back, 7 bases at V and 8 bases at J, with 14 bases in the middle. This CDR3 comprises 12 residues. CDR3 sequence reads: CASKPGEGGYTF. CDR3 sequence (DNA): TGTGCCAGCAAACCTGGAGAGGGCGGCTACACCTTC.

The J gene is TRBJ2-1, the V gene TRBV11-2, with D unclear. The CDR3 length is 14 residues. Between the trimmed V and J ends, which lost 2 bases and 4 bases, there was a span of 9 bases. Looked up from germline, CDR1 is SGHAT and CDR2 is FQNNGV. For the CDR3, the DNA is TGTGCCAGCAGCTTACTTTCCGATTACAATGAGCAGTTCTTC. This encodes CASSLLSDYNEQFF.

This clonotype appeared a few times. The genes are TRBV3-1 and TRBJ1-2, with no clear D. The germline V gene has CDR1 LGHDT and CDR2 YNNKEL (reference sequence). The length of the CDR3 is 14 residues. The V end was cut by 7 bases, the J end by 8 bases, with 20 bases between. The DNA of the CDR3 is TGTGCCAGCACTCCCAAATTTGAAAGAGGAGGCTACACCTTC. Protein sequence: CASTPKFERGGYTF.

The rearrangement uses TRBV5-1 and TRBJ2-5, with D unclear. The J call could be wrong; TRBJ2-1 is a better fit for the DNA end. The germline V gene has CDR1 SGHRS and CDR2 YFSETQ. CDR3 length: 19 residues. The DNA of the CDR3 is TGCGCCAGCAGCTTGGCCGACGGCCCCGCAGTCGGTTATGACAATGAGCAGTTCTTC. Encoded protein: CASSLADGPAVGYDNEQFF.

This clonotype was recorded a few times. V and J are TRBV7-9 and TRBJ2-3; 8 bases are a match to TRBD2. From germline, CDR1 is SEHNR and CDR2 FQNEAQ (reference sequence). Trimming took 6 bases from V and 2 from J; bases not matched to a gene: 16. The CDR3 has 18 residues. Written as DNA, the CDR3 is TGTGCCAGCAGTTCGACACGTCTCCAAGCGGGGGACACAGATACGCAGTATTTT. It codes for CASSSTRLQAGDTDTQYF. The whole variable domain, filled in from reference TRBV7-9 and TRBJ2-3, reads DTGVSQNPRHKITKRGQNVTFRCDPISEHNRLYWYRQTLGQGPEFLTYFQNEAQLEKSRLLSDRFSAERPKGSFSTLEIQRTEQGDSAMYLCASSSTRLQAGDTDTQYFGPGTRLTVL.

V is TRBV24-1 and J is TRBJ1-1, with 9 bases identical to TRBD1. J gave up 8 bases and V 3 bases, and 12 bases lay outside the gene matches. This CDR3 has 16 residues. Germline loops: CDR1 KGHDR, CDR2 SFDVKD. CDR3 loop: CATSDPPRDRVAEAFF. The DNA for the CDR3 is TGTGCCACCAGTGATCCGCCCCGGGACAGGGTCGCCGAAGCTTTCTTT.

V and J are TRBV20-1 and TRBJ2-1; 10 bases agree with TRBD1. Losses at the gene ends were 6 bases for V and 4 bases for J; bases not matched to a gene: 6. There are 14 residues in the CDR3. The germline V gene has CDR1 DFQATT and CDR2 SNEGSKA (reference sequence). The CDR3 spells CSAPKGQGYNEQFF. DNA for the CDR3: TGCAGTGCCCCGAAGGGACAGGGGTACAATGAGCAGTTCTTC.

V and J are TRBV18 and TRBJ2-3, with a weak D call TRBD2 (6 bases). Per the germline V gene, CDR1 is KGHSH and CDR2 is LQKENI. Trimming took off 1 base at V and 5 bases at J, with 13 bases between the two ends. This CDR3 region has 15 residues. The CDR3 DNA sequence: TGTGCCAGCTCACCACTAACTTTAGCGGTAGATACGCAGTATTTT. Its translation is CASSPLTLAVDTQYF. The variable domain in full, with the rest retrieved from reference TRBV18 and TRBJ2-3, is NAGVMQNPRHLVRRRGQEARLRCSPMKGHSHVYWYRQLPEEGLKFMVYLQKENIIDESGMPKERFSAEFPKEGPSILRIQQVVRGDSAAYFCASSPLTLAVDTQYFGPGTRLTVL.

The rearrangement links TRBV10-2 to TRBJ2-4, with a weak D call TRBD1 (5 bases). Per the germline V gene, CDR1 is WSHSY and CDR2 is SAAADI. The CDR3 covers 14 residues. Trimming removed 6 bases at V and 3 bases at J, with 12 bases between. The CDR3 protein is CASSALQGKNIQYF. The CDR3 nucleotides read TGCGCCAGCAGCGCCCTCCAGGGCAAAAACATTCAGTACTTC.

The V gene is TRBV3-1, the J gene TRBJ1-1, with D uncertain. This CDR3 comprises 13 residues. CDR1 and CDR2 (germline): LGHDT, YNNKEL (reference sequence). The ends were cut back, 3 bases at V and 8 bases at J, with 13 bases in the middle. The CDR3 DNA is TGTGCCAGCAGCCAGGGCTTTAGATCCGAAGCTTTCTTT. Translated: CASSQGFRSEAFF.

This chain connects TRBV30 to TRBJ1-1, with no clear D. This CDR3 is built from 11 residues. Trimming left V 3 bases short and J 1 base short, with 3 bases between. Per germline, CDR1 GTSNPN and CDR2 SVGIG (reference sequence). In DNA, the CDR3 is TGTGCCTGGAGGAAGAACACTGAAGCTTTCTTT. Amino acids: CAWRKNTEAFF.

This clonotype was seen a few times. The chain couples TRBV27 to TRBJ2-1; unclear D gene. The J call may be in error: the DNA end matches TRBJ2-7 better. CDR1 and CDR2 from the germline V gene are MNHEY and SMNVEV (reference sequence). This CDR3 is built from 12 residues. CDR3 loop: CASGSNVYEQYF. CDR3 nucleotides: TGTGCCAGCGGGTCTAACGTCTACGAGCAGTACTTC.

This clonotype has a handful of counts. The V and J genes are TRBV20-1 and TRBJ2-7; TRBD1 might be the D (6 bases). The germline V and J ends were trimmed by 2 bases and 1 base, with 9 bases remaining between them. Germline lookup yields CDR1 DFQATT and CDR2 SNEGSKA (reference sequence). This CDR3 has 13 amino acids. The CDR3 DNA reads as TGCAGTGCTAGATTACAGGGTTCCTACGAGCAGTACTTC. This gives the protein CSARLQGSYEQYF.

The chain has TRBV28 and TRBJ1-1; 8 nucleotides agree with TRBD1. The junction had 8 bases not matched to a gene; V was cut back by 3 bases and J by 2 bases. The germline gives CDR1 MDHEN, CDR2 SYDVKM. The CDR3 runs to 16 residues. As DNA, the CDR3 is TGTGCCAGCAGTTTGGGACGACAGGGGAGTAACACTGAAGCTTTCTTT. This codes for CASSLGRQGSNTEAFF.

The rearrangement links TRBV25-1 to TRBJ2-1, with D possibly being TRBD1 or TRBD2 (5 bases each). This CDR3 has 16 residues. The germline V gene has CDR1 MGHDK and CDR2 SYGVNS. Deletions cut 4 bases from V and 6 bases from J, with 19 bases between. In DNA, the CDR3 is TGTGCCAGCAGTGCCCCGCCCCCGGGGCTGGGCAATGAGCAGTTCTTC. Its protein is CASSAPPPGLGNEQFF.

The chain joins TRBV6-5 to TRBJ2-7; D possibly uses TRBD1 or TRBD2 (5 bases each). The ends were cut back, 2 bases at V and 2 bases at J, with 10 bases in the middle. Germline V gene lookup returns CDR1 MNHEY and CDR2 SVGAGI. The CDR3 spans 14 residues. CDR3 nucleotide sequence: TGTGCCAGCAGTTACGGCCTGGGACCCTACGAGCAGTACTTC. This translates into CASSYGLGPYEQYF.

This chain links TRBV6-5 with TRBJ1-1, with D possibly being TRBD1 (5 bases). V was shortened by 0 bases and J by 2 bases, with 10 bases between the two germline ends. This CDR3 has 15 amino acids. Germline CDR1 reads MNHEY; CDR2 reads SVGAGI. CDR3 in DNA: TGTGCCAGCAGTTACTCGGATGGGGGAAACACTGAAGCTTTCTTT. This encodes CASSYSDGGNTEAFF.

Written as DNA, the CDR3 is TGTGCCAGCAGTTTCGGGGACGGAGCACCTAGTAACACCGGGGAGCTGTTTTTT. Translating gives CASSFGDGAPSNTGELFF. The chain uses TRBV2 and TRBJ2-2; D may match TRBD1 or TRBD2 (5 bases each). Germline CDR1 and CDR2: SNHLY and FYNNEI. This CDR3 has 18 residues. V was pared by 5 bases and J by 2 bases, with 21 bases between.

This chain uses TRBV11-2 with TRBJ2-1; D may match TRBD1 or TRBD2 (6 bases each). The DNA end is a closer match to TRBJ2-7, so the J assignment may be wrong. Germline lookup yields CDR1 SGHAT and CDR2 FQNNGV. This CDR3 comprises 14 residues. The CDR3 sequence is CASASGDNPYEQYF. DNA of the CDR3: TGTGCCAGCGCCTCGGGGGACAATCCCTACGAGCAGTACTTC.

This CDR3 reads CASSLGRIQETQYF. Written as DNA, the CDR3 is TGTGCCAGCAGTTTGGGAAGGATTCAAGAGACCCAGTACTTC. V gene TRBV12-3 or TRBV12-4 combines with J gene TRBJ2-5; unclear D gene. CDR3 length: 14 residues. V gave up 3 bases and J gave up 2 bases, with 10 bases separating them.